This T cell receptor beta chain stems from a study of human T cells and chemical hapten exposure. Unique molecular identifiers were attached to individual cDNA molecules during library preparation. One entry per CDR3 protein results from TCRdb running MiXCR on the RACE reads. Among 180,000 or so distinct CDR3 sequences, around 25% were seen once, and the ten largest hold about 2.3%. This clonotype appeared once. Its antigen is unidentified. Study-level results: Donors in the study had alopecia, meaning their immune response may differ from healthy people's.

With V trimmed by 1 base and J by 2 bases, 11 bases remained unmatched. The germline V gene encodes CDR1 DFQATT and CDR2 SNEGSKA (reference sequence). The CDR3 extends over 17 amino acids. Time point noted: patch test 3, about 24 weeks after DPC sensitization. Treatment here: therapeutic diphenylcyclopropenone sensitization with weekly scalp DPC. People who gave samples had alopecia, were 18 to 70 years old, and were suitable for DPC. The starting material was whole blood, obtained in connection with sensitization to the hapten diphenylcyclopropenone (DPC). The clonotype originates from a woman in her 40s with alopecia areata. Some clones in this sample may be carry-over from other donors' samples. The chain links TRBV20-1 to TRBJ2-5; 9 nucleotides align to TRBD1. CDR3: CSARVIRQGGPQETQYF. The CDR3 DNA is TGCAGTGCTAGAGTTATTCGACAGGGGGGCCCTCAAGAGACCCAGTACTTC.